The sequence of this TCR beta chain was determined in a study of neurological immune-mediated disorders. Study details: Secondary progressive disease was present in 3, and relapsing-remitting disease in roughly 30, of the approximately 35 multiple sclerosis patients.

CDR3 length: 14 residues. J lost 9 bases, V lost 6 bases, and 9 bases had no gene match. 5'RACE with 10-nucleotide random UMIs generated the cDNA. MiXCR, applied by TCRdb to the 5' RACE reads, yields one record per CDR3 protein. This table has 20,000 to 30,000 distinct CDR3 sequences, around 2.5% appearing once. Study-wide results and caveats: Expanded clones shared no identical CDR3 amino acid sequences across subjects, which suggested private TCR-beta repertoires in all groups. A possible signature was seen in one related-CDR3 cluster, into which phylogenetic grouping placed the repertoires of 18 of 34 multiple sclerosis patients.

The table lists this clonotype with many counts. Antigen unknown. Sequencing was carried out using PBMCs. This receptor was taken from a woman between 45 and 60 years old with multiple sclerosis. The chain employs TRBV12-3 or TRBV12-4 and TRBJ2-1; 9 bases match TRBD1. The CDR3 nucleotides are TGTGCCAGCAGCCCCGGGACAGGGAGCAGTGAGCAGTTCTTC. The encoded protein is CASSPGTGSSEQFF.